One sample yielded the 25 T cell receptor beta chains listed below, sequenced in a study of cytomegalovirus exposure and HLA in healthy donors. PCR was performed using 60 Vbeta and 13 Jbeta primers. Produced via immunoSEQ multiplex PCR; TCRdb's table is partial and in-frame only. The sample lists 170,000 or so clones; around 80% were seen once. Sequenced material: PBMCs. The receptors were sampled from a woman between 45 and 65 years old in good health and CMV-seropositive.

The chain employs TRBV5-1 and TRBJ1-6; a weak D match, TRBD1 (6 bases). CDR1 is SGHRS, CDR2 YFSETQ, per germline. V lost 0 bases to trimming and J lost 7 bases, with 14 bases between them. The CDR3 is 16 amino acids. CDR3 DNA sequence: TGCGCCAGCAGCTTGGGTCCACAGGGCTTGAATTCACCCCTCCACTTT. It codes for CASSLGPQGLNSPLHF. Using reference TRBV5-1 and TRBJ1-6 for the parts outside the CDR3, the full variable domain is KAGVTQTPRYLIKTRGQQVTLSCSPISGHRSVSWYQQTPGQGLQFLFEYFSETQRNKGNFPGRFSGRQFSNSRSEMNVSTLELGDSALYLCASSLGPQGLNSPLHFGNGTRLTVT.

This chain joins TRBV7-9 and TRBJ1-5; no definite D call. The CDR3 loop spans 15 amino acids. The V gene's germline CDR1 is SEHNR and CDR2 FQNEAQ (reference sequence). Trimming took 5 bases from V and 0 from J, leaving 11 bases between them. The CDR3 region has the DNA TGTGCCAGCAGCCCTCGCGGGGATAGCAATCAGCCCCAGCATTTT. Translated: CASSPRGDSNQPQHF. Supplemented by reference TRBV7-9 and TRBJ1-5, the full variable domain reads DTGVSQNPRHKITKRGQNVTFRCDPISEHNRLYWYRQTLGQGPEFLTYFQNEAQLEKSRLLSDRFSAERPKGSFSTLEIQRTEQGDSAMYLCASSPRGDSNQPQHFGDGTRLSIL.

The V gene is TRBV11-2, the J gene TRBJ2-7, with D maybe TRBD1 (6 bases). Trimming stripped 1 base from V and 3 bases from J, with 10 bases between. CDR1 SGHAT and CDR2 FQNNGV come from the germline V gene. CDR3 length equals 14 residues. The CDR3 region is CASSLVQGIYEQYF. The CDR3 bases are TGTGCCAGCAGCTTAGTTCAGGGGATCTACGAGCAGTACTTC.

CDR3 in DNA: TGCGCCAGCAGCTTGTACAAGGGGCCTAATGAAAAACTGTTTTTT. The encoded protein is CASSLYKGPNEKLFF. This chain connects TRBV5-1 to TRBJ1-4; D might be TRBD1 (5 bases). The CDR3 covers 15 residues. Per the germline V gene, CDR1 is SGHRS and CDR2 is YFSETQ. V was pared by 1 base and J by 3 bases, with 10 bases between.

This clone has just a few counts. The chain recombines TRBV5-1 with TRBJ1-1; D perhaps matches TRBD1 (5 bases). The V gene's germline CDR1 is SGHRS and CDR2 YFSETQ. CDR3 size: 14 residues. Trimming removed 3 bases from V and 1 base from J, with 10 bases in between. CDR3 in amino acids: CASSSLQGNTEAFF. DNA of the CDR3: TGCGCCAGCAGCTCCCTTCAGGGGAACACTGAAGCTTTCTTT.

The J gene is TRBJ1-1, the V gene TRBV4-2; D possibly corresponds to TRBD1 (6 bases). The CDR3 loop spans 17 amino acids. Germline lookup yields CDR1 LGHNA and CDR2 YNFKEQ. Trimming left V 0 bases short and J 3 bases short, with 17 bases between. CDR3 region: CASSQDIGGGRDTEAFF. CDR3 bases: TGTGCCAGCAGCCAAGATATAGGCGGGGGCAGGGACACTGAAGCTTTCTTT.

This chain links TRBV7-9 with TRBJ2-3; weak D call: TRBD1 (6 bases). The length of the CDR3 is 16 residues. From germline, CDR1 is SEHNR and CDR2 FQNEAQ (reference sequence). Trimming pared 5 bases from V and 4 bases from J, leaving 19 bases between. CDR3 loop: CASSLSTGTRADTQYF. For the CDR3, the DNA is TGTGCCAGCAGCCTATCCACAGGGACAAGGGCAGATACGCAGTATTTT.

The CDR3 sequence is CASSIRQLNTEAFF. CDR3 DNA: TGTGCCAGCAGCATACGACAGCTGAACACTGAAGCTTTCTTT. V is TRBV5-4 and J is TRBJ1-1, with D possibly being TRBD1 (5 bases). In germline, CDR1 is SGHNT, CDR2 YYREEE (reference sequence). The CDR3 totals 14 residues. The germline V and J ends were trimmed by 4 bases and 0 bases, with 10 bases remaining between them.

The V call is TRBV29-1, the J call TRBJ1-2; TRBD1 matches 7 bases. Germline V gene data show CDR1 as SQVTM and CDR2 as ANQGSEA. J was trimmed by 4 bases and V by 1 base; bases with no gene match: 3. This CDR3 has 13 residues. CDR3: CSVEAGGSYGYTF. The CDR3 DNA is TGCAGCGTTGAAGCAGGGGGAAGCTATGGCTACACCTTC.

J is TRBJ1-6 and V is TRBV10-2; D is undetermined. The CDR3 loop spans 15 amino acids. Trimming removed 4 bases at V and 2 bases at J, with 9 bases between. CDR1 is WSHSY and CDR2 is SAAADI in the germline V gene. The CDR3 DNA is TGCGCCAGCAGTGTAAGTGAGGCCTATAATTCACCCCTCCACTTT. Translating gives CASSVSEAYNSPLHF.

This clone turned up a few times. The V and J genes are TRBV5-6 and TRBJ2-1, with D tentatively TRBD1 (5 bases). Germline loops: CDR1 SGHDT, CDR2 YYEEEE. The CDR3 is made up of 13 amino acids. Trimming removed 0 bases at V and 4 bases at J, with 5 bases between. In DNA, the CDR3 is TGTGCCAGCAGCTTGGACAGGTACAATGAGCAGTTCTTC. Protein sequence: CASSLDRYNEQFF.

The chain carries TRBV4-2 and TRBJ2-7; weak D call: TRBD2 (6 bases). The CDR3 has 13 amino acids. CDR1 is LGHNA, CDR2 YNFKEQ, per germline. V lost 6 bases and J 0 bases, leaving 9 bases between the germline ends. CDR3 protein: CASRRTTSYEQYF. CDR3 nucleotide sequence: TGTGCCAGCAGAAGGACTACCTCCTACGAGCAGTACTTC.

V gene TRBV5-4 combines with J gene TRBJ1-2, with TRBD1 as a possible D gene (5 bases). Germline assignment: CDR1 SGHNT and CDR2 YYREEE (reference sequence). The CDR3 length is 14 residues. Trimming cost V 4 bases and J 5 bases, with 15 bases left between them. CDR3 in amino acids: CASSPSGAGYGYTF. DNA for the CDR3: TGTGCCAGCAGCCCCTCAGGAGCAGGGTATGGCTACACCTTC.

The chain is built from TRBV2 and TRBJ2-4; D unclear. The length of the CDR3 is 13 residues. CDR1 is SNHLY, CDR2 FYNNEI, per germline. V was pared by 8 bases and J by 0 bases, with 8 bases between. The CDR3 here is CASQYQAKNIQYF. CDR3 sequence (DNA): TGTGCCAGCCAGTACCAAGCCAAAAACATTCAGTACTTC.

As to this clone: A much bigger clone sits one base away, suggesting this may be a read error. Distinct nucleotide sequences in the sample also encode this CDR3. This chain joins TRBV10-3 and TRBJ1-2; TRBD1 agrees at 8 bases. The ends lost 9 bases at V and 8 bases at J; junction bases unmatched: 11. The CDR3 consists of 13 residues. The germline V gene has CDR1 ENHRY and CDR2 SYGVKD. The CDR3 here is CAIFGQTGEGYTF. The DNA of the CDR3 is TGTGCCATTTTTGGCCAGACAGGGGAAGGCTACACCTTC.

V usage is TRBV9 and J usage is TRBJ2-7; D is perhaps TRBD2 (5 bases). CDR1 and CDR2 (germline): SGDLS, YYNGEE. This CDR3 contains 13 residues. Between the trimmed V and J ends, which lost 0 bases and 8 bases, there was a span of 12 bases. The CDR3 region is CASSVGDEGKQYF. The CDR3 DNA is TGTGCCAGCAGCGTAGGGGATGAGGGAAAGCAGTACTTC. Drawing the rest from reference TRBV9 and TRBJ2-7, the complete variable domain is DSGVTQTPKHLITATGQRVTLRCSPRSGDLSVYWYQQSLDQGLQFLIQYYNGEERAKGNILERFSAQQFPDLHSELNLSSLELGDSALYFCASSVGDEGKQYFGPGTRLTVT.

This chain links TRBV2 with TRBJ2-7; TRBD1 matches 7 bases. The CDR3 runs 12 residues. Per germline, CDR1 SNHLY and CDR2 FYNNEI. J was trimmed by 3 bases and V by 8 bases; bases with no gene match: 4. DNA of the CDR3: TGTGCCAGCCGGGGACAGCTCTACGAGCAGTACTTC. Translating gives CASRGQLYEQYF.

The chain combines TRBV5-4 with TRBJ2-3, with a weak D call TRBD2 (5 bases). Looked up from germline, CDR1 is SGHNT and CDR2 is YYREEE (reference sequence). Trimming removed 4 bases from V and 2 bases from J, with 14 bases in between. The CDR3 has 15 amino acids. The CDR3 DNA follows: TGTGCCAGCAGCCACGACTATTCGTCCACAGATACGCAGTATTTT. Encoded protein: CASSHDYSSTDTQYF. Using reference TRBV5-4 and TRBJ2-3 for the parts outside the CDR3, the full variable domain is ETGVTQSPTHLIKTRGQQVTLRCSSQSGHNTVSWYQQALGQGPQFIFQYYREEENGRGNFPPRFSGLQFPNYSSELNVNALELDDSALYLCASSHDYSSTDTQYFGPGTRLTVL.

The sample holds a few counts of this clone. The V gene is TRBV30, the J gene TRBJ2-1; a weak D match, TRBD2 (6 bases). Germline V gene data show CDR1 as GTSNPN and CDR2 as SVGIG (reference sequence). Trimming cost V 1 base and J 1 base, with 11 bases left between them. There are 15 residues in the CDR3. This CDR3 is CAWSGVGRSYNEQFF. The CDR3 nucleotides read TGTGCCTGGAGTGGGGTAGGGAGGTCCTACAATGAGCAGTTCTTC.

The rearrangement joins TRBV6-1 to TRBJ1-2, with D possibly being TRBD1 (6 bases). Trimming took 7 bases from V and 5 from J, leaving 14 bases between them. The CDR3 totals 13 residues. Germline V CDR1 and CDR2: MNHNS, SASEGT. The CDR3 nucleotides read TGTGCCAGCATCGGGACAAGCGAATATGGCTACACCTTC. Residues: CASIGTSEYGYTF.

This chain uses TRBV2 with TRBJ1-1, with D maybe TRBD1 (6 bases). The CDR3 is made up of 14 amino acids. Trimming shortened V by 5 bases and J by 1 base, and 11 bases separated the two germline ends. Looked up from germline, CDR1 is SNHLY and CDR2 is FYNNEI. CDR3 sequence (DNA): TGTGCCAGCAGTTTCCCACAGGGGAACACTGAAGCTTTCTTT. Its translation: CASSFPQGNTEAFF.

The gene calls are TRBV7-6 and TRBJ2-5; 9 positions agree with TRBD2. The DNA end lines up better with TRBJ2-7; the J call may be wrong. The germline CDR1 and CDR2 sequences are SGHVS and FNYEAQ. The CDR3 extends over 15 amino acids. This CDR3 is CASSLVRGGLYEQYF. The CDR3 coding sequence is TGTGCCAGCAGCTTAGTGCGGGGGGGCCTCTACGAGCAGTACTTC.

The chain has TRBV5-1 and TRBJ2-7; 9 bases are shared with TRBD2. Germline V gives CDR1 SGHRS, CDR2 YFSETQ. The CDR3 spans 14 residues. V dropped 3 bases and J dropped 1; count of bases not matched to a gene: 2. The CDR3 loop is CASSYAGGSYEQYF. The DNA for the CDR3 is TGCGCCAGCAGCTACGCGGGGGGGTCCTACGAGCAGTACTTC. Variable domain in full (rest from reference TRBV5-1 and TRBJ2-7): KAGVTQTPRYLIKTRGQQVTLSCSPISGHRSVSWYQQTPGQGLQFLFEYFSETQRNKGNFPGRFSGRQFSNSRSEMNVSTLELGDSALYLCASSYAGGSYEQYFGPGTRLTVT.

The chain uses TRBV29-1 and TRBJ2-4; D not resolved. With 1 base removed from V and 0 bases from J, the gap between germline ends came to 13 bases. The length of the CDR3 is 16 residues. Germline V gives CDR1 SQVTM, CDR2 ANQGSEA. The CDR3 loop reads CSVEGCTDIAKNIQYF. CDR3 sequence (DNA): TGCAGCGTTGAAGGTTGCACAGATATAGCCAAAAACATTCAGTACTTC.

This clone has just one count. The CDR3 region has the DNA TGTGCCAGCAGCTTAGGGACAGGGAATGGCTACACCTTC. Translation gives CASSLGTGNGYTF. V gene TRBV7-2 combines with J gene TRBJ1-2; TRBD1 agrees at 8 bases. The CDR3 consists of 13 residues. The germline V gene encodes CDR1 SGHTA and CDR2 FQGNSA. V lost 1 base to trimming and J lost 6 bases; unmatched junction nucleotides: 1.